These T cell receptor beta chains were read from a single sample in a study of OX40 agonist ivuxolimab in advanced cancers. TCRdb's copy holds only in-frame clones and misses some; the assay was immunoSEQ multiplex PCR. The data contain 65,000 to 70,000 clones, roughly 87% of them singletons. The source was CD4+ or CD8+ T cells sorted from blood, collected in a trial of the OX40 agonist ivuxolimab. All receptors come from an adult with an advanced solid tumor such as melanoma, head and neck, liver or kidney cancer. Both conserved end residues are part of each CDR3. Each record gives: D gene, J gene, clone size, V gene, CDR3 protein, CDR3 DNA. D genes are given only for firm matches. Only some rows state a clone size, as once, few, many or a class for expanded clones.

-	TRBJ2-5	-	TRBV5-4	CASSVPGPQETQYF	TGTGCCAGCAGCGTTCCCGGGCCCCAAGAGACCCAGTACTTC
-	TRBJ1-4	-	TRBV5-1	CASSSVATNEKLFF	TGCGCCAGCAGCTCAGTAGCAACTAATGAAAAACTGTTTTTT
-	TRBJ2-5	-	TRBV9	CASSVAQGQETQYF	TGTGCCAGCAGCGTAGCGCAGGGGCAAGAGACCCAGTACTTC
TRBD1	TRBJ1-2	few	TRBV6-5	CASTTGGQGNYGYTF	TGTGCCAGCACCACAGGGGGGCAGGGGAACTATGGCTACACCTTC
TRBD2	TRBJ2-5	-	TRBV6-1	CASIRSSGGAETQYF	TGTGCCAGCATCAGAAGTAGCGGGGGGGCAGAGACCCAGTACTTC
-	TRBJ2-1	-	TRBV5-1	CASSLGQAIAYNEQFF	TGCGCCAGCAGCTTGGGACAGGCTATCGCCTACAATGAGCAGTTCTTC
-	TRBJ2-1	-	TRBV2	CASGTFNEQFF	TGTGCCAGCGGGACCTTCAATGAGCAGTTCTTC
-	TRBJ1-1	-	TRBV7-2	CASSLQQTNTEAFF	TGTGCCAGCAGCTTACAACAAACTAACACTGAAGCTTTCTTT
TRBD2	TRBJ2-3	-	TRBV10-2	CASSLAGGPADTQYF	TGCGCCAGCAGTTTAGCGGGGGGGCCGGCAGATACGCAGTATTTT
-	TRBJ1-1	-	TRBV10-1	CASSAPGANTEAFF	TGCGCCAGCAGTGCCCCGGGTGCGAACACTGAAGCTTTCTTT
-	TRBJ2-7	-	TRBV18	CASSPESGRGKQYF	TGTGCCAGCTCACCAGAGTCCGGCAGGGGTAAGCAGTACTTC
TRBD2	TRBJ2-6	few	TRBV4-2	CASSQSLGLAGSGANVLTF	TGTGCCAGCAGCCAATCCCTGGGACTAGCGGGCTCTGGGGCCAACGTCCTGACTTTC
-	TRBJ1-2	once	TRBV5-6	CASSLVQGDGYTF	TGTGCCAGCAGCTTGGTACAGGGAGACGGCTACACCTTC
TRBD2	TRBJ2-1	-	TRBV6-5	CASKSRSGAYNEQFF	TGTGCCAGCAAGTCCCGTAGCGGGGCCTACAATGAGCAGTTCTTC
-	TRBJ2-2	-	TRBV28	CASTPSTGELFF	TGTGCCAGCACCCCGAGCACCGGGGAGCTGTTTTTT
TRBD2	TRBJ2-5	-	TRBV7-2	CASSLMASGGQYF	TGTGCCAGCAGCTTAATGGCTAGCGGGGGCCAATACTTC
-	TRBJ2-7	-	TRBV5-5	CASSLEVGDNEQYF	TGTGCCAGCAGCTTGGAGGTAGGGGACAACGAGCAGTACTTC
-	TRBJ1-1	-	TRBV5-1	CASSQGPPGGGTEAFF	TGCGCCAGCAGCCAGGGCCCGCCAGGAGGAGGGACTGAAGCTTTCTTT
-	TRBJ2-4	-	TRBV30	CAWRSKAVTLAKNIQYF	TGTGCCTGGAGGTCTAAGGCGGTCACTCTAGCCAAAAACATTCAGTACTTC
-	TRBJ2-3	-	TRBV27	CASSLGFWGGRTDTQYF	TGTGCCAGCAGTTTAGGGTTCTGGGGGGGGCGGACAGATACGCAGTATTTT
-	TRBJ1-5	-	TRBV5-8	CASKGRVFGNQPQHF	TGTGCCAGCAAGGGCAGGGTGTTTGGGAATCAGCCCCAGCATTTT
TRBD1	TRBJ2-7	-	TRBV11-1	CASRHGDRGDEQYF	TGTGCCAGCAGACATGGGGACAGGGGGGACGAGCAGTACTTC
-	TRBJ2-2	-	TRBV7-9	CASSSTANTGELFF	TGTGCCAGCAGCTCGACAGCTAACACCGGGGAGCTGTTTTTT